This T cell receptor (beta chain) was sequenced during a study of blood T cell repertoires in COVID-19. Study background: T cells, B-cell-depleted T cells, or PBMCs provided the cDNA or gDNA that served as material.

Trimming took off 2 bases at V and 7 bases at J, with 15 bases between the two ends. The length of the CDR3 is 15 residues. Germline CDR1 reads MNHNS; CDR2 reads SASEGT. Profiled with immunoSEQ multiplex PCR; TCRdb holds only in-frame clones, not every one. The table lists about 180,000 clones, under 85% of them singletons. The TCR was taken from a human donor in a cohort sampled during active COVID-19. Sequencing used peripheral blood. The chain is built from TRBV6-1 and TRBJ1-5; D gene unclear. The CDR3 DNA is TGTGCCAGCAGTGAAATCTGGCGAGGCAGACAGCCCCAGCATTTT. Amino acid sequence: CASSEIWRGRQPQHF.